This TCR beta chain was recorded in a study of T cell responses to AZD1222 COVID-19 vaccine. Germline V gene sequence: CDR1 MNHEY, CDR2 SMNVEV (reference sequence). The J segment lost 2 bases and the V segment lost 0 bases, leaving 2 bases of the junction unmatched. This CDR3 is built from 15 residues. Sequencing used immunoSEQ multiplex PCR; TCRdb keeps in-frame clones, though not all of them. This sample carries approximately 130,000 clones, around 89% of them seen once, and the ten largest clones take roughly 10%. This clone was seen a few times. This sample comprised peripheral blood, obtained on day 0 of MenACWY control vaccination. This TCR was sampled from an adult in good health. This chain links TRBV27 with TRBJ2-3; TRBD2 matches at 7 bases. The CDR3 nucleotides are TGTGCCAGCAGTTTATCGGAGCGGGACACAGATACGCAGTATTTT. Encoded protein: CASSLSERDTDTQYF.